The 27 T cell receptor beta chains below were found in one sample sequenced in a study of blood T cell repertoires in COVID-19. TCRdb keeps only in-frame clones here, not all; method: immunoSEQ multiplex PCR. The sample records around 150,000 clones, around four fifths being singletons. What was sequenced was PBMCs or T cells enriched from blood (not recorded which). Source of these receptors: a woman aged 40 to 50 who had recovered from COVID-19.

The chain uses TRBV18 and TRBJ1-2, with 8 bases that match TRBD1. Germline V gene sequence: CDR1 KGHSH, CDR2 LQKENI. After removal of 2 bases from V and 2 bases from J, the junction contained 4 bases not matched to a gene. This CDR3 is built from 15 residues. CDR3 region: CASSPSGQENYGYTF. The CDR3 coding sequence is TGTGCCAGCTCACCATCGGGACAGGAGAACTATGGCTACACCTTC.

The gene calls are TRBV9 and TRBJ1-2; 7 bases align to TRBD1. Germline V gives CDR1 SGDLS, CDR2 YYNGEE. V lost 0 bases, J lost 4 bases, and 9 bases stayed unmatched. This CDR3 has 16 amino acids. CDR3 bases: TGTGCCAGCAGCGTAGACCCTCGACAGGGAGGCTATGGCTACACCTTC. Translated, it gives CASSVDPRQGGYGYTF.

This clone was counted between two and nine times. This chain links TRBV7-9 with TRBJ1-1; D ambiguous. This CDR3 spans 13 amino acids. The germline CDR1 and CDR2 sequences are SEHNR and FQNEAQ (reference sequence). Trimming pared 2 bases from V and 0 bases from J, leaving 4 bases between. The DNA of the CDR3 is TGTGCCAGCAGCTTATCGGTGAACACTGAAGCTTTCTTT. It specifies CASSLSVNTEAFF.

V gene TRBV5-1 combines with J gene TRBJ1-4; 8 bases fit TRBD1. The V and J ends lost 0 bases and 0 bases, in that order; junction bases with no gene match: 1. Germline V gives CDR1 SGHRS, CDR2 YFSETQ. The CDR3 extends over 16 amino acids. The CDR3 DNA sequence: TGCGCCAGCAGCTTGGCGACAGGGGCAACTAATGAAAAACTGTTTTTT. This translates into CASSLATGATNEKLFF.

The V call is TRBV9, the J call TRBJ2-7; 7 bases map to TRBD1. The CDR3 sequence is 14 residues long. The V gene end was trimmed by 1 base and the J gene end by 7 bases; junction bases not matched to a gene: 8. CDR1 is SGDLS, CDR2 YYNGEE, per germline. For the CDR3, the DNA is TGTGCCAGCAGCGTAACACAGGGGCAGGGAGAGCAGTACTTC. Amino acid sequence: CASSVTQGQGEQYF.

The table lists this clone with a few counts. The rearrangement uses TRBV12-2 and TRBJ2-1; the listed D gene, TRBD2, was not tested against the DNA. TRBV12-2 is shown as a pseudogene. CDR3 length: 17 residues. The CDR3 is CASRPPQTRIKYNEQFF. CDR3 nucleotide sequence: TGTGCAAGTCGCCCCCCGCAAACGCGAATAAAGTACAATGAGCAGTTCTTC.

The rearrangement joins TRBV2 to TRBJ2-2, with 12 bases matching TRBD1. Germline CDR1 SNHLY, CDR2 FYNNEI. The CDR3 is 16 residues long. With V trimmed by 6 bases and J by 6 bases, 8 bases remained unmatched. CDR3 nucleotides: TGTGCCAGCAGCCCTCCGGGACAGGGGGCTGCCGGGGAGCTGTTTTTT. It translates to CASSPPGQGAAGELFF.

The chain combines TRBV11-2 with TRBJ1-2; D might be TRBD1 (5 bases). Per germline, CDR1 SGHAT and CDR2 FQNNGV. Trimming took off 6 bases at V and 4 bases at J, with 18 bases between the two ends. The CDR3 loop spans 15 amino acids. CDR3 sequence reads: CASRTDAGLLYGYTF. The CDR3 DNA sequence: TGTGCCAGCAGAACAGATGCAGGGCTTCTCTATGGCTACACCTTC.

This clone has a single count. The chain recombines TRBV14 with TRBJ2-6, with D possibly matching TRBD1 (5 bases). Per germline, CDR1 SGHDN and CDR2 FVKESK. CDR3 length: 16 residues. With 7 bases removed from V and 2 bases from J, the gap between germline ends came to 15 bases. The CDR3 here is CASTPDSFPGANVLTF. The CDR3 region has the DNA TGTGCCAGCACCCCCGACAGTTTCCCTGGGGCCAACGTCCTGACTTTC.

The chain carries TRBV5-8 and TRBJ2-2, with 14 nucleotides matching TRBD2. Per germline, CDR1 SGHTS and CDR2 YDEGEE. V was clipped by 3 bases and J by 5 bases; unmatched bases: 3. The CDR3 covers 16 residues. The chain's CDR3 is CASSSGLAGGTGELFF. CDR3 nucleotide sequence: TGTGCCAGCAGCTCTGGACTAGCGGGGGGAACCGGGGAGCTGTTTTTT.

The gene calls are TRBV4-1 and TRBJ2-1; possible D gene TRBD1, 6 bases. Looked up from germline, CDR1 is MGHRA and CDR2 is YSYEKL. Trimming stripped 6 bases from V and 14 bases from J, with 26 bases between. There are 15 residues in the CDR3. The CDR3 DNA reads as TGCGCCAGCAGGACCCCCGGGTCAGGGGCTATTGGGAAGTTCTTC. Translation gives CASRTPGSGAIGKFF.

This sequence joins TRBV7-3 and TRBJ1-6; D is possibly TRBD1 (6 bases). V dropped 4 bases and J dropped 0 bases, with 19 bases sitting between them. Per the germline V gene, CDR1 is SGHTA and CDR2 is FQGTGA. This CDR3 comprises 19 residues. The CDR3 sequence is CASSSPPDRSFSYNSPLHF. The CDR3 nucleotides are TGTGCCAGCAGCTCGCCTCCCGACAGGTCCTTCTCCTATAATTCACCCCTCCACTTT.

This clone was observed once. The rearrangement uses TRBV5-1 and TRBJ2-2; possibly TRBD2 for D (5 bases). Trimming pared 0 bases from V and 0 bases from J, leaving 12 bases between. Germline V gene data show CDR1 as SGHRS and CDR2 as YFSETQ. This CDR3 comprises 17 residues. Here the CDR3 DNA reads TGCGCCAGCAGCTTGGAATGGACGGGATCGAACACCGGGGAGCTGTTTTTT. Its translation: CASSLEWTGSNTGELFF.

The rearrangement links TRBV3-1 (or the pseudogene TRBV3-2) to TRBJ2-1; D unresolved. Trimming stripped 3 bases from V and 4 bases from J, with 7 bases between. Germline CDR1 is LGHDT and CDR2 is YNNKEL (reference sequence). The CDR3 extends over 13 amino acids. CDR3 coding DNA: TGTGCCAGCAGCCAGACAAGGTACAATGAGCAGTTCTTC. Translating gives CASSQTRYNEQFF.

CDR3 sequence reads: CASSIGQGMNTEAFF. CDR3 coding DNA: TGTGCCAGTAGTATAGGGCAGGGGATGAACACTGAAGCTTTCTTT. The chain employs TRBV19 and TRBJ1-1; TRBD1 might be the D (6 bases). CDR1 is LNHDA and CDR2 is SQIVND in the germline V gene (reference sequence). The V gene lost 1 base and the J gene lost 0 bases, with 9 bases spanning the gap. The CDR3 is 15 amino acids.

The chain recombines TRBV11-2 with TRBJ1-2, with D unresolved. Germline loops: CDR1 SGHAT, CDR2 FQNNGV. This CDR3 region has 14 residues. V gave up 4 bases and J gave up 0 bases, with 9 bases separating them. CDR3 region: CASSSLLSNYGYTF. CDR3 sequence (DNA): TGTGCCAGCAGCTCCCTACTGTCTAACTATGGCTACACCTTC.

V is TRBV24-1 and J is TRBJ2-7, with TRBD2 matching over 9 bases. CDR3 size: 14 residues. V was clipped by 9 bases and J by 2 bases; unmatched bases: 7. Germline lookup yields CDR1 KGHDR and CDR2 SFDVKD. The chain's CDR3 is CATRSTSGAYEQYF. CDR3 sequence (DNA): TGTGCCACCCGATCGACTAGCGGCGCCTACGAGCAGTACTTC.

The rearrangement joins TRBV5-6 to TRBJ1-3; 7 bases line up with TRBD1. The germline V gene has CDR1 SGHDT and CDR2 YYEEEE. The CDR3 runs to 15 residues. With 4 bases clipped from V and 3 bases from J, the junction kept 7 bases outside the gene matches. The CDR3 loop is CASSARGLSGNTIYF. The CDR3 nucleotides are TGTGCCAGCAGCGCAAGGGGGCTTAGTGGAAACACCATATATTTT.

The chain joins TRBV6-2 or TRBV6-3 to TRBJ1-1, with D perhaps matching TRBD1 (5 bases). The CDR3 runs to 12 residues. CDR1 is MNHEY and CDR2 is SVGEGT in the germline V gene. Trimming removed 6 bases at V and 6 bases at J, with 11 bases between. The CDR3 loop reads CASSLQVSEAFF. CDR3 coding DNA: TGTGCCAGCAGCTTACAGGTATCTGAAGCTTTCTTT.

This chain links TRBV7-3 with TRBJ2-3; 8 positions agree with TRBD2. J was trimmed by 3 bases and V by 1 base; bases with no gene match: 6. Germline CDR1 and CDR2: SGHTA and FQGTGA. The CDR3 covers 16 residues. The CDR3 coding sequence is TGTGCCAGCAGCTTAATACGAGCGGGAGAGACAGATACGCAGTATTTT. It is translated as CASSLIRAGETDTQYF.

V usage is TRBV11-2 and J usage is TRBJ2-1; 11 bases map to TRBD2. Unmatched junction bases numbered 8, after V lost 4 bases and J lost 3 bases. The CDR3 runs to 17 residues. CDR1 and CDR2 (germline): SGHAT, FQNNGV. The CDR3 loop is CASSSSLAGGLYNEQFF. The CDR3 DNA sequence: TGTGCCAGCAGCTCCTCTCTAGCGGGAGGTCTCTACAATGAGCAGTTCTTC.

The V and J genes are TRBV29-1 and TRBJ1-1; weak D call: TRBD1 (6 bases). Per germline, CDR1 SQVTM and CDR2 ANQGSEA. The V and J ends lost 6 bases and 6 bases respectively, with 14 bases between them. The CDR3 totals 12 residues. The DNA of the CDR3 is TGCAGCGTAAACAGGGATGGACCTGAAGCTTTCTTT. This translates into CSVNRDGPEAFF.

The chain links TRBV6-5 to TRBJ2-5; TRBD1 matches at 9 bases. CDR3 length: 12 residues. Looked up from germline, CDR1 is MNHEY and CDR2 is SVGAGI. J lost 5 bases, V lost 7 bases, and 2 bases had no gene match. The CDR3 here is CASTGTGETQYF. As DNA, the CDR3 is TGTGCCAGCACCGGGACAGGGGAGACCCAGTACTTC.

This chain uses TRBV5-4 with TRBJ2-7; 8 nucleotides align to TRBD1. Looked up from germline, CDR1 is SGHNT and CDR2 is YYREEE (reference sequence). The CDR3 extends over 13 amino acids. V shed 2 bases, J shed 5 bases, and the junction held 3 bases outside the gene matches. The CDR3 here is CASSFTGGHEQYF. As DNA, the CDR3 is TGTGCCAGCAGCTTTACAGGGGGGCACGAGCAGTACTTC.

This clone was seen more than once but under ten times. The V call is TRBV27, the J call TRBJ1-5; 7 positions agree with TRBD1. Germline CDR1 is MNHEY and CDR2 is SMNVEV (reference sequence). The CDR3 spans 15 residues. Losses at the gene ends were 4 bases for V and 4 bases for J; bases not matched to a gene: 7. The CDR3 loop is CASSSLDRSNQPQHF. The CDR3 DNA follows: TGTGCCAGCAGTTCCTTGGACAGGTCAAATCAGCCCCAGCATTTT.

The rearrangement links TRBV7-6 to TRBJ2-7; 8 nucleotides agree with TRBD2. The CDR3 length is 15 residues. Germline lookup yields CDR1 SGHVS and CDR2 FNYEAQ. J lost 6 bases, V lost 1 base, and 8 bases had no gene match. CDR3 DNA sequence: TGTGCCAGCAGCTTAGGGGGACTAGGTACGGCCGAGCAGTACTTC. Amino acids: CASSLGGLGTAEQYF.

This clone was counted a single time. The chain combines TRBV21-1 with TRBJ1-6; the table gives TRBD1 as D, unverified against the DNA. TRBV21-1 is reported as a pseudogene. The CDR3 loop spans 15 amino acids. In DNA form, the CDR3 reads TGTGCCAGCAGCAGGATACCCAGGGCAAATTCACCCCTCCACTTT. Its protein is CASSRIPRANSPLHF.